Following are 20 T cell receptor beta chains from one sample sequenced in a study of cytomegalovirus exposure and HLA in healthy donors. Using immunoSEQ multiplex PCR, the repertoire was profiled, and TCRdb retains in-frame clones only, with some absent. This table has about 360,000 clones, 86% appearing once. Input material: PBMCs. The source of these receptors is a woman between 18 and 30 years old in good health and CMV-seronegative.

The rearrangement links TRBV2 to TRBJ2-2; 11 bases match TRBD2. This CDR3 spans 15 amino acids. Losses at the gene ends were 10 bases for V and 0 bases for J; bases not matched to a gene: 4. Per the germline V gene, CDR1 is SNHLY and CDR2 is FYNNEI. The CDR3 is CATKGLAANTGELFF. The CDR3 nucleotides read TGTGCCACCAAGGGACTAGCGGCGAACACCGGGGAGCTGTTTTTT.

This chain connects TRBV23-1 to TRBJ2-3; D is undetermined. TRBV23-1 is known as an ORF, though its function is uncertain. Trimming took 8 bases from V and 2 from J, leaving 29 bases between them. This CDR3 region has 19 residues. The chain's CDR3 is CASPRRPEFVPLFTDTQYF. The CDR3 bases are TGCGCCAGCCCTCGGAGACCCGAATTCGTTCCTCTTTTCACAGATACGCAGTATTTT.

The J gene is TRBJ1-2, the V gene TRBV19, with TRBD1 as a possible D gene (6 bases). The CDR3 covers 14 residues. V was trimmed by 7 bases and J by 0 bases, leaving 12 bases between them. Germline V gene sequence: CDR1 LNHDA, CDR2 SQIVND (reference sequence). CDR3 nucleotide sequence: TGTGCCAGTAACCTTGGACAGACTAACTATGGCTACACCTTC. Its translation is CASNLGQTNYGYTF.

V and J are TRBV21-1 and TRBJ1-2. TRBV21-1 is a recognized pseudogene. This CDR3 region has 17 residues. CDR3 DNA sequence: TGTGCCAGCAGCAAGGCTTGTACTTTGGAGGGACCAGGTGGCTACACCTTC. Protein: CASSKACTLEGPGGYTF.

CDR3 residues: CASSLVGGSTDTQYF. The DNA of the CDR3 is TGCGCCAGCAGCTTGGTTGGGGGCTCCACAGATACGCAGTATTTT. The chain combines TRBV5-1 with TRBJ2-3, with D possibly TRBD1 on 6 matching bases. CDR1 and CDR2 (germline): SGHRS, YFSETQ. Trimming stripped 0 bases from V and 2 bases from J, with 10 bases between. The CDR3 contains 15 residues. The full variable domain, its missing parts supplied by reference TRBV5-1 and TRBJ2-3, is KAGVTQTPRYLIKTRGQQVTLSCSPISGHRSVSWYQQTPGQGLQFLFEYFSETQRNKGNFPGRFSGRQFSNSRSEMNVSTLELGDSALYLCASSLVGGSTDTQYFGPGTRLTVL.

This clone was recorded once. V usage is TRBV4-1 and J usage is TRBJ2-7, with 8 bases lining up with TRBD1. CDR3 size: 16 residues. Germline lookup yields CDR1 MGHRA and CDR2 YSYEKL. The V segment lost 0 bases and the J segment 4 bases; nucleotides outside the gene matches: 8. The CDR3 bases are TGCGCCAGCAGCCAAGAAGCCTCCCAGGGGGCTTACGAGCAGTACTTC. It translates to CASSQEASQGAYEQYF.

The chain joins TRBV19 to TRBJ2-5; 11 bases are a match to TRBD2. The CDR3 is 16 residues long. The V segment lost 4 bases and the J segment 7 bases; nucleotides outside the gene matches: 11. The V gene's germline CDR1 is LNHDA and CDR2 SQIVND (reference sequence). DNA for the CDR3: TGTGCCAGTAGTAAAGCGCTAGCGGGAGGATGGGTGACCCAGTACTTC. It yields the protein CASSKALAGGWVTQYF.

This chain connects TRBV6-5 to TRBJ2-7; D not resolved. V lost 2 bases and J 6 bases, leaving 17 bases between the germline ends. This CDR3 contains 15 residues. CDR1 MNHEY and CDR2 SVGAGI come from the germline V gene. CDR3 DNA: TGTGCCAGCAGTTACGTGGTAGCCTCAAGGTCCGAGCAGTACTTC. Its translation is CASSYVVASRSEQYF.

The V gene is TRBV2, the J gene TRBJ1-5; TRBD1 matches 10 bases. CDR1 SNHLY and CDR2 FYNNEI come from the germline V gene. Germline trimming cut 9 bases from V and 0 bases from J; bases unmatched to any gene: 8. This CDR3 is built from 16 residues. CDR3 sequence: CASRDRGSYSNQPQHF. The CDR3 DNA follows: TGTGCCAGTAGGGACAGGGGCTCGTATAGCAATCAGCCCCAGCATTTT.

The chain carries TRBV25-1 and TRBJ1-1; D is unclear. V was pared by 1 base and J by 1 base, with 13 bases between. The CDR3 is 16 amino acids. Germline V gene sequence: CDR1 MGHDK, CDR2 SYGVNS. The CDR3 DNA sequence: TGTGCCAGCAGTGAATTCGGGAGAGGTAAGAACACTGAAGCTTTCTTT. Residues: CASSEFGRGKNTEAFF. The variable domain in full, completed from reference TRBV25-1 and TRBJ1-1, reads EADIYQTPRYLVIGTGKKITLECSQTMGHDKMYWYQQDPGMELHLIHYSYGVNSTEKGDLSSESTVSRIRTEHFPLTLESARPSHTSQYLCASSEFGRGKNTEAFFGQGTRLTVV.

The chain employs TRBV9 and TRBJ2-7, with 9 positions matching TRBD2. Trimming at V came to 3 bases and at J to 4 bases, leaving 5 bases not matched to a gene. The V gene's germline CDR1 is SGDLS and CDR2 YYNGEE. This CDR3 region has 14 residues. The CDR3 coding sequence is TGTGCCAGCAGCGCAGGCGGGGGGGGATACGAGCAGTACTTC. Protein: CASSAGGGGYEQYF.

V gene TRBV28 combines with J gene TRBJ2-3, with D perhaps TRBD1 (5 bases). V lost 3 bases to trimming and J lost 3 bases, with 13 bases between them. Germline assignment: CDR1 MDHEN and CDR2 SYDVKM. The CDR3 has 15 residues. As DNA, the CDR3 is TGTGCCAGCAGTTTCCATCAGGGCAGGACAGATACGCAGTATTTT. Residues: CASSFHQGRTDTQYF.

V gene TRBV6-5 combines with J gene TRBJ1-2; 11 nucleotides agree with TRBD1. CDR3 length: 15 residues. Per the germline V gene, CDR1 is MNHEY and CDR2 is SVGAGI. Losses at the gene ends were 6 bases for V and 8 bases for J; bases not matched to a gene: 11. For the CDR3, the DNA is TGTGCCAGCAGCCCGGAACCCGGGACAGGGGGAGGCTACACCTTC. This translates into CASSPEPGTGGGYTF.

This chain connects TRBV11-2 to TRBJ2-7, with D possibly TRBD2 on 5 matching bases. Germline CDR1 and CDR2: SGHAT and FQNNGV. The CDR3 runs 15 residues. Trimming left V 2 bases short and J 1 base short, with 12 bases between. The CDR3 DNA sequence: TGTGCCAGCAGCTTAATGAGGGCAGTTTCCTACGAGCAGTACTTC. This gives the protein CASSLMRAVSYEQYF. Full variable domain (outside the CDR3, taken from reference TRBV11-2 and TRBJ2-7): EAGVAQSPRYKIIEKRQSVAFWCNPISGHATLYWYQQILGQGPKLLIQFQNNGVVDDSQLPKDRFSAERLKGVDSTLKIQPAKLEDSAVYLCASSLMRAVSYEQYFGPGTRLTVT.

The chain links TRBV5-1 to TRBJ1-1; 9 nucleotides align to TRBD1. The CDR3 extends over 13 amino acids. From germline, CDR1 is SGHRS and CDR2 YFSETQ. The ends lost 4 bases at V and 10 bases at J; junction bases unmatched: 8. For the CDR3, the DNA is TGCGCCAGCAGCCCTACCGGGACAGGGCCAGCTTTCTTT. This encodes CASSPTGTGPAFF.

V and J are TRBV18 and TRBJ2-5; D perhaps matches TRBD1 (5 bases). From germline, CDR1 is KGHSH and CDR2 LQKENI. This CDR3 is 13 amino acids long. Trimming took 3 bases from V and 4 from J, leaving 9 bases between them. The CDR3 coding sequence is TGTGCCAGCTCACCTGGCAGGGCAGAGACCCAGTACTTC. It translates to CASSPGRAETQYF.

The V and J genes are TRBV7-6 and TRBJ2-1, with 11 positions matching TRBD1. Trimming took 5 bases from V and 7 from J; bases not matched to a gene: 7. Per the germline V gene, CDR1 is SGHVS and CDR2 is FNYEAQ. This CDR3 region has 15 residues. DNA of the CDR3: TGTGCCAGCAGCCCCGGGACAGGGGGAGTGAATGAGCAGTTCTTC. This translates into CASSPGTGGVNEQFF.

CDR3 DNA: TGCAGCGTTGCATTTAGCGGGAGTCCCCGTCGGACTCGGGAGCAGTACTTC. Translating it yields CSVAFSGSPRRTREQYF. The chain employs TRBV29-1 and TRBJ2-7; 9 nucleotides line up with TRBD2. V was clipped by 4 bases and J by 7 bases; unmatched bases: 20. This CDR3 has 17 residues. CDR1 and CDR2 from the germline V gene are SQVTM and ANQGSEA.

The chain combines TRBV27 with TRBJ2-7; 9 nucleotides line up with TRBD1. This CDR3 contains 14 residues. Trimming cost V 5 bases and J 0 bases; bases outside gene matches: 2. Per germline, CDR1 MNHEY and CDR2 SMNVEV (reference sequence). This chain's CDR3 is CASSTTGGSYEQYF. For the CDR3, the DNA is TGTGCCAGCAGTACGACAGGGGGCTCCTACGAGCAGTACTTC.

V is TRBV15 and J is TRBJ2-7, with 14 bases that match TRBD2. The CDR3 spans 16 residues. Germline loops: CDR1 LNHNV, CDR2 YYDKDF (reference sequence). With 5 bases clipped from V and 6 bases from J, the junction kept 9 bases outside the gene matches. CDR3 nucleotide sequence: TGTGCCACCAGCCCCGGGACTAGCGGGAGTTTGGCCGAGCAGTACTTC. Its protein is CATSPGTSGSLAEQYF.